This is a list of T cell receptor beta chains from one sample in a study of blood T cells in healthy people across ages. TCRdb reprocessed the 5' RACE reads with MiXCR, giving one entry per CDR3 protein. Here the sample spans around 1,500,000 distinct CDR3 sequences, 40% to 50% being singletons. Source material: blood. The receptors were sampled from a woman aged 18-35 years in good health. Each CDR3 is given without its conserved first and last residue.

j_call | v_call | cdr3_aa
TRBJ1-2 | TRBV20-1 | SARTRGHYGYT
- | TRBV20-1 | SATSGLLYEQY
- | TRBV5-1 | ASRWTGADEQY
TRBJ2-3 | TRBV5-1 | ASSRGLAGEGDTQY
TRBJ2-6 | TRBV6-5 | ASSPQGLGANVLT
TRBJ2-1 | TRBV5-1 | ASSLGTASYNERF
TRBJ2-1 | TRBV18 | ASSPDSNEQF
TRBJ2-7 | TRBV20-1 | SARDRTGPYEQY
TRBJ2-7 | TRBV27 | ASRRGGFYEQY
TRBJ1-6 | TRBV20-1 | SARQGTPPH
TRBJ2-2 | TRBV29-1 | SVEEQNTGELF
TRBJ1-2 | TRBV7-9 | ASSLSGASPLDGYT
TRBJ2-7 | TRBV7-2 | ASSQDSFEQY
TRBJ2-1 | TRBV20-1 | SPGVAGSNEQF
TRBJ1-1 | TRBV12-3/TRBV12-4 | ASSQTPAVTEAF
TRBJ2-1 | TRBV7-2 | ASTNLGLAAYNEQF
TRBJ2-7 | TRBV20-1 | SASWTGGNEQY
TRBJ2-3 | TRBV27 | ASSYAFNRGQSTDTQY
TRBJ2-7 | TRBV20-1 | SARLLAGVGYYEQY
- | TRBV3-1 | ASSQDPGTSSYEQY
TRBJ2-3 | TRBV28 | ASSSPVPLPTDTQY
TRBJ1-1 | TRBV9 | ASNESTGYTEAF
TRBJ2-5 | TRBV20-1 | SARNGGETQY
TRBJ2-3 | TRBV27 | ASSLGLSSTQY
TRBJ2-7 | TRBV20-1 | SARDRGPPYEQY
TRBJ2-7 | TRBV12-3/TRBV12-4 | ASSTPTVYNEQY
TRBJ1-2 | TRBV12-3/TRBV12-4 | ASSLSPLEGRYGYT
TRBJ2-1 | TRBV27 | ASSREGPSYNEQF
TRBJ1-4 | TRBV7-4 | ASSADRDEKLF
TRBJ2-1 | TRBV25-1 | ASSAPSGTPGYNEQF
TRBJ1-2 | TRBV6-5 | ASSYSAVDRGYGYT
TRBJ1-2 | TRBV21-1 | ASSKSGGGSYGYT
TRBJ2-7 | TRBV4-2 | ASSNLTEPYEQY
TRBJ1-2 | TRBV30 | AWSREVHGYT
TRBJ2-3 | TRBV3-1 | ASSQGDDTDTQY
TRBJ2-5 | TRBV20-1 | SARVGTSSGQETQY
- | TRBV15 | ATSRDGSRALAKGYEQY
TRBJ2-3 | TRBV25-1 | ASSEWSGAKEDTQY
TRBJ1-4 | TRBV2 | ASGSRKGPGESEKLF
TRBJ1-1 | TRBV7-2 | ASSVDRATEAF
TRBJ2-3 | TRBV19 | ASSFYREDTQY